This TCR beta chain was retrieved from a study of T cells after yellow fever vaccination. Overall study context: Preparation of the low-cell-number fractions used SMART-Seq v4 Ultra Low Input. The study's findings and limits: Of the clonotypes, a small share occurred in both CD4 and CD8 compartments. Abundant contaminating clonotypes from the bulk population could appear in FACS-sorted repertoires.

The CDR3 sequence is 14 residues long. The J segment lost 8 bases and the V segment lost 6 bases, leaving 9 bases of the junction unmatched. Germline CDR1 reads DFQATT; CDR2 reads SNEGSKA (reference sequence). Concerning this clonotype itself: The antigen is undetermined.

UMIs and a universal primer site were added when TCR cDNA was made by 5'RACE template switching. TCRdb used MiXCR to reprocess the 5' RACE reads, holding one entry per CDR3 protein. Of some 300,000 distinct CDR3 sequences listed, approximately 10% are singletons. The TCR sequence derives from a young man who received the YFV17D yellow fever vaccine. The rearrangement joins TRBV20-1 to TRBJ1-4, with 10 bases lining up with TRBD1. The material sequenced was CD4+ T cells sorted from PBMCs, taken 5 days after the yellow fever booster vaccination. DNA for the CDR3: TGCAGTGCCTACCGGGACAGGGGTCGAGAAAAACTGTTTTTT. Translated: CSAYRDRGREKLFF.